This note documents a single T cell receptor beta chain sequence. At one end the junction does not follow the germline gene, possibly because of a read error. This specimen comes from a study of T cells in Graves' hyperthyroidism and ophthalmopathy. Amplification of TCR beta CDR3 regions was performed using RNA transcripts as template. Carried out on the TCR CDR3, a first-round RT-PCR used the HTBI primer set. TCRdb reprocessed the multiplex PCR reads with MiXCR, giving one entry per CDR3 protein. The table lists a few hundred thousand distinct CDR3 sequences, roughly 19% of them singletons, with less than 45% in the top ten. CDR1 KGHSH and CDR2 LQKENI come from the germline V gene. The CDR3 is 13 amino acids. Fresh 10 ml peripheral blood yielded PBMCs.

The sequenced material came from blood. V gene TRBV18 combines with J gene TRBJ1-2; D gene unclear. This TCR derives from a man in his fifties with Graves' ophthalmopathy. In DNA, the CDR3 is TGTGCCAGCTCACCAGGGGAGCGCTATAGCTACACCTTC. It is translated as CASSPGERYSYTF.